This T cell receptor beta chain derives from a study of PD-L1 blockade in urothelial cancer. Time point defined: peripheral blood 6 weeks after treatment start. Each individual provided 1 to 8 samples (taken pretreatment and on-treatment). CDR1 MNHNS and CDR2 SASEGT come from the germline V gene. Trimming removed 4 bases at V and 6 bases at J, with 16 bases between. This CDR3 spans 14 amino acids. Method: immunoSEQ multiplex PCR; TCRdb's copy keeps in-frame clones and lacks some. The table records around 87,000 clones, approximately 82% of them present only once. The chain combines TRBV6-1 with TRBJ2-7, with D tentatively TRBD2 (5 bases). The material was PBMCs, obtained around atezolizumab (anti-PD-L1) treatment. The origin of this receptor is a man between 65 and 85 years old with urothelial cancer. CDR3 loop: CASSAGLAGGEQYF. The CDR3, as DNA: TGTGCCAGCAGTGCTGGGCTAGCAGGAGGCGAGCAGTACTTC.